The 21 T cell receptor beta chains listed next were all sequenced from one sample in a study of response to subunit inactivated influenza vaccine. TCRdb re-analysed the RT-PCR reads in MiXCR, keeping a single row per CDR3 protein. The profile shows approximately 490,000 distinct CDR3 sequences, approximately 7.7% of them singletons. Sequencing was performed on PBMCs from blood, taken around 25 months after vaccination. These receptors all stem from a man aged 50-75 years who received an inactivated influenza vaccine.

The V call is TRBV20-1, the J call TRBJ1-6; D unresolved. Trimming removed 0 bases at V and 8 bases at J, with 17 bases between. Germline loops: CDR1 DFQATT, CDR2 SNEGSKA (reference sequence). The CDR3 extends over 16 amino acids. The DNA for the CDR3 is TGCAGTGCTAGAGACCCGAGAGTTGGGTTTGATTCACCCCTCCACTTT. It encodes CSARDPRVGFDSPLHF.

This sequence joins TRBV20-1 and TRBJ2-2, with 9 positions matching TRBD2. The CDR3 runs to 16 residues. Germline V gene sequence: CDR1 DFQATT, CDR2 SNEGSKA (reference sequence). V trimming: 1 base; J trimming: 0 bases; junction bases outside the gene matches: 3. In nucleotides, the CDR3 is TGCAGTGCTAGAGCCAGACTAGCGGCGAACACCGGGGAGCTGTTTTTT. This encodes CSARARLAANTGELFF.

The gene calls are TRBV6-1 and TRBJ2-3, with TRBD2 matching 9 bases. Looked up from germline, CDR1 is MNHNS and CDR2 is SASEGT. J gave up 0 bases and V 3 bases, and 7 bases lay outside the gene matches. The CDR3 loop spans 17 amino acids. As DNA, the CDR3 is TGTGCCAGCAGTGAGCAAATAGCGGGAGCTAGCACAGATACGCAGTATTTT. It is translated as CASSEQIAGASTDTQYF.

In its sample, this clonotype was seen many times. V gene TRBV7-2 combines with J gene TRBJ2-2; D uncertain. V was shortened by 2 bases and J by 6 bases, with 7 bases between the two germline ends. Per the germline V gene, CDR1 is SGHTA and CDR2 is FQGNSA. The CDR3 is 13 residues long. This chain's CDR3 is CASSLFLPGELFF. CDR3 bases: TGTGCCAGCAGCTTATTTTTGCCCGGGGAGCTGTTTTTT.

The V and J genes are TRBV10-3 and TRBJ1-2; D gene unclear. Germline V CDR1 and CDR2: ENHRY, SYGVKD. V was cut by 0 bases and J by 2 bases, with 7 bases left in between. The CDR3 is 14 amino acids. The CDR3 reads CAISESPPNYGYTF. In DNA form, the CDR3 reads TGTGCCATCAGTGAGTCCCCTCCCAACTATGGCTACACCTTC.

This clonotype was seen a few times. The CDR3 DNA is TGTGCCAGCAGCTTGGCAGCGGGGCGGAACACCGGGGAGCTGTTTTTT. Protein sequence: CASSLAAGRNTGELFF. The chain uses TRBV5-4 and TRBJ2-2; 7 nucleotides line up with TRBD2. The CDR3 runs to 16 residues. The germline CDR1 and CDR2 sequences are SGHNT and YYREEE (reference sequence). Trimming took 0 bases from V and 1 from J; bases not matched to a gene: 3.

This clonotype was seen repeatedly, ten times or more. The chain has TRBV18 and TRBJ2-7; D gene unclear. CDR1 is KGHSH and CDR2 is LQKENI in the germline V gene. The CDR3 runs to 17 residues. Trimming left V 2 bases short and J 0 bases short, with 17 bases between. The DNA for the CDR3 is TGTGCCAGCTCACCATTCTTAGGCCGCACGGGCTCCTACGAGCAGTACTTC. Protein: CASSPFLGRTGSYEQYF.

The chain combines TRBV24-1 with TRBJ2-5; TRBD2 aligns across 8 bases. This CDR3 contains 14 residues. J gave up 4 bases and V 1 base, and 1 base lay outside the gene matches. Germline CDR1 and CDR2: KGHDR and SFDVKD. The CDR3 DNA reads TGTGCCACCAGTGATTTCACTAGCGGAGAGACCCAGTACTTC. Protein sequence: CATSDFTSGETQYF.

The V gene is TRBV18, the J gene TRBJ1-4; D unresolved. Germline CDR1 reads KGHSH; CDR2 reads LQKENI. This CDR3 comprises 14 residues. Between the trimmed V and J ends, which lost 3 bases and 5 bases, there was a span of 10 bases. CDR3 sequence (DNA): TGTGCCAGCTCACCCGGACGGTTCAATGAAAAACTGTTTTTT. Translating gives CASSPGRFNEKLFF. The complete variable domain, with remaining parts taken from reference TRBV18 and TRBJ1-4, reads NAGVMQNPRHLVRRRGQEARLRCSPMKGHSHVYWYRQLPEEGLKFMVYLQKENIIDESGMPKERFSAEFPKEGPSILRIQQVVRGDSAAYFCASSPGRFNEKLFFGSGTQLSVL.

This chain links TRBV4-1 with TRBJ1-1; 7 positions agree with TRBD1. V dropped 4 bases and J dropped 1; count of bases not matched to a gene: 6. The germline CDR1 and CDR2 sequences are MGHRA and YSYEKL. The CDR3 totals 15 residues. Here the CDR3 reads CASSPLTGWNTEAFF. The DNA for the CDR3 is TGCGCCAGCAGCCCCCTGACAGGGTGGAACACTGAAGCTTTCTTT.

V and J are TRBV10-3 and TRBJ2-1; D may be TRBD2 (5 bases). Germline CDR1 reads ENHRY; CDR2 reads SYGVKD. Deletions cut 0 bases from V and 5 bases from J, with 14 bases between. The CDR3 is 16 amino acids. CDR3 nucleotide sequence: TGTGCCATCAGTGAGTCGGTTAGCGCCCCTAACAATGAGCAGTTCTTC. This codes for CAISESVSAPNNEQFF.

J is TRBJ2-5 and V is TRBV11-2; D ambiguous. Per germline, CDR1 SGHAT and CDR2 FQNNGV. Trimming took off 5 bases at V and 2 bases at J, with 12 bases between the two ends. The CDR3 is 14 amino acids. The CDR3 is CASSPSAPQETQYF. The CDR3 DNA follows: TGTGCCAGCAGCCCCTCGGCTCCGCAAGAGACCCAGTACTTC.

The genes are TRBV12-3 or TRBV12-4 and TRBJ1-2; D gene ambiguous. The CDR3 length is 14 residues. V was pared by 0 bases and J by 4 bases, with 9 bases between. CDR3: CASSLARYSYGYTF. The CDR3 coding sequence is TGTGCCAGCAGTTTAGCGCGCTATAGCTATGGCTACACCTTC.

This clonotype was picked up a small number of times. The CDR3 bases are TGTGCCAGCAGCTTGGGAAGACTAGCCCCATACAATGAGCAGTTCTTC. This codes for CASSLGRLAPYNEQFF. This sequence joins TRBV7-2 and TRBJ2-1; TRBD2 agrees at 7 bases. V lost 3 bases to trimming and J lost 4 bases; unmatched junction nucleotides: 9. From germline, CDR1 is SGHTA and CDR2 FQGNSA. CDR3 length equals 16 residues. Supplemented by reference TRBV7-2 and TRBJ2-1, the full variable domain reads GAGVSQSPSNKVTEKGKDVELRCDPISGHTALYWYRQSLGQGLEFLIYFQGNSAPDKSGLPSDRFSAERTGGSVSTLTIQRTQQEDSAVYLCASSLGRLAPYNEQFFGPGTRLTVL.

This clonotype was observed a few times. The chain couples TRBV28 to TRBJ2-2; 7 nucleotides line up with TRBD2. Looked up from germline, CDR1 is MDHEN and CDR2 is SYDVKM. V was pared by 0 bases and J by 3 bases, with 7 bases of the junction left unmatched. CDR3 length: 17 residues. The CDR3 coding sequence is TGTGCCAGCAGTTTATGGAGGAGACTAGCATACACCGGGGAGCTGTTTTTT. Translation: CASSLWRRLAYTGELFF.

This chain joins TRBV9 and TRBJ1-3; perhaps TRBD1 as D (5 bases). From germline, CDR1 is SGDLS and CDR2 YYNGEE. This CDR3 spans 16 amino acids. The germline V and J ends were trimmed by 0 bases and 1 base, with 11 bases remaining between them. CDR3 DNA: TGTGCCAGCAGCGTAGGATCAGGGCCTTCTGGAAACACCATATATTTT. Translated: CASSVGSGPSGNTIYF.

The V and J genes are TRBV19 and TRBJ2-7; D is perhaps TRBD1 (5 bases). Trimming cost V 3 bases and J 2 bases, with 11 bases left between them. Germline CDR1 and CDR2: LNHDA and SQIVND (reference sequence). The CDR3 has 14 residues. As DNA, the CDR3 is TGTGCCAGTAGTATTGGACACCCTGCCTACGAGCAGTACTTC. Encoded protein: CASSIGHPAYEQYF.

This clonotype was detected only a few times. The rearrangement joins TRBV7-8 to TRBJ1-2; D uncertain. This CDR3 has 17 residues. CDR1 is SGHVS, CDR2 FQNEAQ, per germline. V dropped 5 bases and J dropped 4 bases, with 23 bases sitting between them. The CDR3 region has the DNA TGTGCCAGCAGCACCTTTGTCGGGCCCCGGGAGGGCTATGGCTACACCTTC. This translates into CASSTFVGPREGYGYTF.

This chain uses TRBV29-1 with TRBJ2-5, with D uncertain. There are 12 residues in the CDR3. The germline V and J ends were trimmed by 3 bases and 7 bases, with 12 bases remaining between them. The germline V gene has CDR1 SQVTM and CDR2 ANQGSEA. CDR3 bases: TGCAGCGTTGATTTCTCCATGGGGACCCAGTACTTC. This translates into CSVDFSMGTQYF.

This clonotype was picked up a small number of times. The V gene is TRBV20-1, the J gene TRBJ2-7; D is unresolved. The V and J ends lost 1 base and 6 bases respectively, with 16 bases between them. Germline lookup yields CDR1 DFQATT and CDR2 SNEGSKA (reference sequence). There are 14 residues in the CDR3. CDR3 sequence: CSARAPVATPEQYF. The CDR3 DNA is TGCAGTGCTAGAGCTCCGGTCGCCACCCCCGAGCAGTACTTC.

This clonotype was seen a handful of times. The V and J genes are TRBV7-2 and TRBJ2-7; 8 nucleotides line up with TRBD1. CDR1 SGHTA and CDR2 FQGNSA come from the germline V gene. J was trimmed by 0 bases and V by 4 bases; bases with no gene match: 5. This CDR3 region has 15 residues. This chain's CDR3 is CASSSQDRASYEQYF. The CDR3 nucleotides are TGTGCCAGCAGCTCACAGGACAGGGCCTCCTACGAGCAGTACTTC.